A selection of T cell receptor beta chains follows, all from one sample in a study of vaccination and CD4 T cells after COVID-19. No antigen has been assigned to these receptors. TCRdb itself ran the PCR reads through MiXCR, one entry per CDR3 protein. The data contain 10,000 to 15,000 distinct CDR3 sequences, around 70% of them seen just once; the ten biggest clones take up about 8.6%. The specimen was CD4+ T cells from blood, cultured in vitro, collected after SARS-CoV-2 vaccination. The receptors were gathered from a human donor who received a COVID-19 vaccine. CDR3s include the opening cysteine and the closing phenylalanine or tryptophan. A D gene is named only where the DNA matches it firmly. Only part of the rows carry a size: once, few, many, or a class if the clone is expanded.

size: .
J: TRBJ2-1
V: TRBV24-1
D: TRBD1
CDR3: CATSGLGQAIYNEQFF
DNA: TGTGCCACCAGTGGATTGGGACAGGCTATCTACAATGAGCAGTTCTTC

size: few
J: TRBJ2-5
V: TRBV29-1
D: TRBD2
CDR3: CSVGQGLAGTQYF
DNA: TGCAGCGTCGGCCAGGGACTAGCGGGGACCCAGTACTTC

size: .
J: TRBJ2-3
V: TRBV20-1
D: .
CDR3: CSARSVVTDTQYF
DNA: TGCAGTGCTAGGTCCGTAGTTACGGATACGCAGTATTTT

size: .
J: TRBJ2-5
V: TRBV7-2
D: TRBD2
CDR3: CASSSGLAGPRAQYF
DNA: TGTGCCAGCAGCTCGGGACTAGCGGGGCCCAGGGCCCAGTACTTC

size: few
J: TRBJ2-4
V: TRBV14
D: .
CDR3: CASSQGENIQYF
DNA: TGTGCCAGCAGCCAGGGTGAAAACATTCAGTACTTC

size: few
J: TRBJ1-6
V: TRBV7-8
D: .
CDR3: CASSLVAGTEDSPLHF
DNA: TGTGCCAGCAGCTTAGTCGCGGGTACTGAGGATTCACCCCTCCACTTT

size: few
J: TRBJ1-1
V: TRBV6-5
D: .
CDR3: CASSYSGGPNTEAFF
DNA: TGTGCCAGCAGTTACTCTGGCGGCCCGAACACTGAAGCTTTCTTT

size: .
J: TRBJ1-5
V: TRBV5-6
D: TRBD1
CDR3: CASSFRTGSYSNQPQHF
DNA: TGTGCCAGCAGCTTTCGGACAGGGAGTTATAGCAATCAGCCCCAGCATTTT

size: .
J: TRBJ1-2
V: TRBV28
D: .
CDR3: CASRPGVYGYTF
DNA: TGTGCCAGCAGACCGGGAGTATATGGCTACACCTTC

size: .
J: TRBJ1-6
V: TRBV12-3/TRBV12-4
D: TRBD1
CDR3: CASSLFQWTGNSPLHF
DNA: TGTGCCAGCAGTTTATTTCAGTGGACAGGGAATTCACCCCTCCACTTT

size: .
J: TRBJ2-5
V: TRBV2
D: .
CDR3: CASSELRGETQYF
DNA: TGTGCCAGCAGCGAACTTAGGGGGGAGACCCAGTACTTC

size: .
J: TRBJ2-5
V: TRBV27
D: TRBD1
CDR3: CARNRDSQETQYF
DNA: TGTGCCAGAAACCGGGACAGCCAAGAGACCCAGTACTTC

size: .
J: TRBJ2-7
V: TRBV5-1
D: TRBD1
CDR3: CASRAGTGVSYEQYF
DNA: TGCGCCAGCAGGGCCGGGACAGGAGTTTCCTACGAGCAGTACTTC

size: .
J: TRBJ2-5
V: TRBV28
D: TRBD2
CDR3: CASSALLAGGKTQYF
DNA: TGTGCCAGCAGTGCCCTACTAGCGGGGGGGAAAACCCAGTACTTC

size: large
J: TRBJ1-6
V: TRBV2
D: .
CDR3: CASSSRDSPLHF
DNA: TGTGCCAGCAGTAGTCGTGATTCACCCCTCCACTTT

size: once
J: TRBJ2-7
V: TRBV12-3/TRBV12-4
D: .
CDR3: CASQGDEAKGYEQYF
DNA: TGTGCCAGCCAAGGGGACGAGGCGAAAGGCTACGAGCAGTACTTC

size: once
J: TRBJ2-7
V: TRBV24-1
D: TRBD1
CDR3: CATSTGDREQYF
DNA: TGTGCCACCAGCACAGGGGATCGGGAGCAGTACTTC

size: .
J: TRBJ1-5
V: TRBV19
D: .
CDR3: CASSPPTATPPQPQHF
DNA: TGTGCCAGTAGTCCCCCGACAGCTACACCACCCCAGCCCCAGCATTTT

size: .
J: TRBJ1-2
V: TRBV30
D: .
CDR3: CAWSTGTGASTF
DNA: TGTGCCTGGAGTACCGGGACGGGCGCTTCCACCTTC

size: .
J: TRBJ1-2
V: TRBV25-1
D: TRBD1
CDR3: CASTSPGGFTGYTF
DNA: TGTGCCAGCACCTCACCAGGGGGCTTTACTGGCTACACCTTC

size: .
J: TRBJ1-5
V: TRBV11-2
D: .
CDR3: CASSGGAENNSNQPQHF
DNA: TGTGCCAGCAGCGGGGGGGCAGAGAATAATAGCAATCAGCCCCAGCATTTT

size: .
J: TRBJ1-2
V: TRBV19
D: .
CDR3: CASTPPGESGYTF
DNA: TGTGCCAGTACCCCCCCAGGGGAAAGCGGCTACACCTTC

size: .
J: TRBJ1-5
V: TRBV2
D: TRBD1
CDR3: CARRGDRGSNQPQHF
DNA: TGTGCCAGGAGGGGGGACAGGGGGAGCAATCAGCCCCAGCATTTT

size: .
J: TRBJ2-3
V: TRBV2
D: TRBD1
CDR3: CASSNTGGGTDTQYF
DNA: TGTGCCAGCAGTAACACAGGGGGCGGCACAGATACGCAGTATTTT

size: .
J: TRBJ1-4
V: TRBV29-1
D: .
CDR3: CSVRVATNEKLFF
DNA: TGCAGCGTGAGGGTCGCGACTAATGAAAAACTGTTTTTT

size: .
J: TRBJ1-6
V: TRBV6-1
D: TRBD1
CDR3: CASSPYRGSYNSPLHF
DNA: TGTGCCAGCAGCCCCTACAGGGGCTCCTATAATTCACCCCTCCACTTT

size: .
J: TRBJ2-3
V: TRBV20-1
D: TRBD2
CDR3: CSARDPFWRGTTDTQYF
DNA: TGCAGTGCTAGAGATCCCTTTTGGCGGGGGACCACAGATACGCAGTATTTT

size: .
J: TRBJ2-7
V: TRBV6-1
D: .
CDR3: CASSEATDSYEQYF
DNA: TGTGCCAGCAGTGAAGCTACAGATTCCTACGAGCAGTACTTC

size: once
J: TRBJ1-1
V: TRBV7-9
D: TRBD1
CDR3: CASSRNYRGNRKDTEAFF
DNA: TGTGCCAGCAGCAGAAACTACAGGGGAAATCGTAAGGACACTGAAGCTTTCTTT

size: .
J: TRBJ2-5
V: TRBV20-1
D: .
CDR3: CSARDWQGETQYF
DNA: TGCAGTGCTAGAGATTGGCAGGGGGAGACCCAGTACTTC

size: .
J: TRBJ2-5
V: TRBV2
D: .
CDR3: CASKYGGSSRGQYF
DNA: TGTGCCAGCAAATACGGGGGCTCCTCCCGGGGCCAGTACTTC

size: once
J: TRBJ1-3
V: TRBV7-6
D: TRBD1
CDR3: CASSRGTGIGNTIYF
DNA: TGTGCCAGCAGCCGGGGGACAGGGATTGGAAACACCATATATTTT

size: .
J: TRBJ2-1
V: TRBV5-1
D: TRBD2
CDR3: CASSFRLAGDNEQFF
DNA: TGCGCCAGCAGCTTTAGACTAGCGGGAGACAATGAGCAGTTCTTC

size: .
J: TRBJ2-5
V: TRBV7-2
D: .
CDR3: CASSLVRETQYF
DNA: TGTGCCAGCAGTCTCGTCAGAGAGACCCAGTACTTC